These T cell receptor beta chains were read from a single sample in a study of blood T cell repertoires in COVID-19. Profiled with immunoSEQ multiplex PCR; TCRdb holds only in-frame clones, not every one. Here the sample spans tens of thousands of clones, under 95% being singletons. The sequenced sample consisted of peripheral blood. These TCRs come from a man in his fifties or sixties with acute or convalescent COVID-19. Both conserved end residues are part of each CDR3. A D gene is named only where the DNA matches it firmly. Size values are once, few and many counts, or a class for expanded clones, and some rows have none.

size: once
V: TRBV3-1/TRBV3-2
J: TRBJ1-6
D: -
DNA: TGTGCCAGCAGCCAAGCACGGGGGAATTCACCCCTCCACTTT
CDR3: CASSQARGNSPLHF

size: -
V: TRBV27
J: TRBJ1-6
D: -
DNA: TGTGCCAGCTCGGGGGCGGGAGCAAACCTTAATTCACCCCTCCACTTT
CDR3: CASSGAGANLNSPLHF

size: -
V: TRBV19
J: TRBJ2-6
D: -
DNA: TGTGCCAGTAGTATCCGTCAGGGGGCCAACGTCCTGACTTTC
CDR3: CASSIRQGANVLTF

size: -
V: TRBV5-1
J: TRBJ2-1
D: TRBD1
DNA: TGCGCCAGCAGCATTGGCCTCGGGACAGGGTATAACAATGAGCAGTTCTTC
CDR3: CASSIGLGTGYNNEQFF

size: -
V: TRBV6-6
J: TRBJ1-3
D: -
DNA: TGTGCCAGCAGTTACTCGCCAGGTTTAGGAAACACCATATATTTT
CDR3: CASSYSPGLGNTIYF

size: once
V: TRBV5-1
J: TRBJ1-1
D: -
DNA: TGCGCCAGCAAACGGAGTATACGCCGAGGAGCTTTCTTT
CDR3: CASKRSIRRGAFF

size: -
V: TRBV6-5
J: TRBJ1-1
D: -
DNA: TGTGCCAGCAGTAATCCAGGGGTCCGAAGCGCTGAAGCTTTCTTT
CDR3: CASSNPGVRSAEAFF

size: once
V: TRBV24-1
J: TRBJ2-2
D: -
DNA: TGTGCCACCAGGCTCGGCGCGGCCGGGGAGCTGTTTTTT
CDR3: CATRLGAAGELFF

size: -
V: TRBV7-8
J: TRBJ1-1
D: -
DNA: TGTGCCAGCAGCTTAGGTCCGGGATCTGAAGCTTTCTTT
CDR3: CASSLGPGSEAFF

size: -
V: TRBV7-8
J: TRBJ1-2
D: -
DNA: TGTGCCAGCAGCCCTGGGAGGGAGAGCTATGGCTACACCTTC
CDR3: CASSPGRESYGYTF

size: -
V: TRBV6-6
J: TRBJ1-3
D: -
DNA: TGTGCCAGCAAGCCGGGAAATGGAAACACCATATATTTT
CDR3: CASKPGNGNTIYF

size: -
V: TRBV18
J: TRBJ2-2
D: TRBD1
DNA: TGTGCCAGCTCACCCTCGACCGGGACAGTCACCGGGGAGCTGTTTTTT
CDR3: CASSPSTGTVTGELFF

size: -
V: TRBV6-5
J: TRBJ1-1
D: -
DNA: TGTGCCAGCAGCCTACAGGGAACTGAAGCTTTCTTT
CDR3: CASSLQGTEAFF

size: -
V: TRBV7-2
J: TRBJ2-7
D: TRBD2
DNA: TGTGCCAGCAGCTTTGGGGGGGGCTACGAGCAGTACTTC
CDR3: CASSFGGGYEQYF

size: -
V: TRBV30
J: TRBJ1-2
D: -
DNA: TGTGCCTGGAGTAGAGGAAACTATGGCTACACCTTC
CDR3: CAWSRGNYGYTF

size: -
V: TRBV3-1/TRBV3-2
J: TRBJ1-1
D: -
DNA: TGTGCCAGCAGCCAAGTCTTCTCCTCACAAACAAACACTGAAGCTTTCTTT
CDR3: CASSQVFSSQTNTEAFF

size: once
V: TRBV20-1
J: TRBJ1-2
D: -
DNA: TGCAGTGCTTTTCTCTATGGCTACACCTTC
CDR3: CSAFLYGYTF

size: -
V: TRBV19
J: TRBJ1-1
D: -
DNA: TGTGCCAGTAGTATAGATACAGGGTTGAAAGCTTTCTTT
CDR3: CASSIDTGLKAFF

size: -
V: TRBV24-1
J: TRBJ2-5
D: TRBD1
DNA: TGTGCCACCAGTGATTTGACAGGGGATGGAGAGACCCAGTACTTC
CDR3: CATSDLTGDGETQYF

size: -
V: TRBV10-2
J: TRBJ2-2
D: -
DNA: TGCGCCAGCAGTGAGACCCAACTAGATGCCGGGGAGCTGTTTTTT
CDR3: CASSETQLDAGELFF

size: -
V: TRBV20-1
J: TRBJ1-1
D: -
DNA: TGCAGTGCGTTCGGAGCTTTCTTT
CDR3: CSAFGAFF

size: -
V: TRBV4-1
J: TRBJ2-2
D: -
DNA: TGCGCCAGCCGAGGAATCCCCGGGGGCGGGGAGCTGTTTTTT
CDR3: CASRGIPGGGELFF

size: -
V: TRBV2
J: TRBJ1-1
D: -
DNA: TGTGCCAGCAGTGTACAGGCCGGTACTGAAGCTTTCTTT
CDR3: CASSVQAGTEAFF

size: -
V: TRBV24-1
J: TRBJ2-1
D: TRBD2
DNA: TGTGCCACCAGCCCCCGTCCGGGATTGGGCGGGGGGAAAGGTAATGAGCAGTTCTTC
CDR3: CATSPRPGLGGGKGNEQFF

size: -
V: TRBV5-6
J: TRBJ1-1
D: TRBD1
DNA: TGTGCCAGCAGCAATGGACAGGGGGGCGCTTTCTTT
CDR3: CASSNGQGGAFF

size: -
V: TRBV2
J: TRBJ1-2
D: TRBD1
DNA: TGTGCCAGGGGCATCGCTGACAGGGTATATAACTATGGCTACACCTTC
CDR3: CARGIADRVYNYGYTF

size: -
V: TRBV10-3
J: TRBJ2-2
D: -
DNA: TGTGCCATCACTGAAGGACTGACCATGAACACCGGGGAGCTGTTTTTT
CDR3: CAITEGLTMNTGELFF

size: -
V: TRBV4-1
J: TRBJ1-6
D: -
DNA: TGCGCCAGCAGCCAAGATGGAGTGACACCCCTCCACTTT
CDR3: CASSQDGVTPLHF

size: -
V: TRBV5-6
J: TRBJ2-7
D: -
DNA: TGTGCCAGCAGCTTCAGCGGCGGTTACTACGAGCAGTACTTC
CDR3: CASSFSGGYYEQYF

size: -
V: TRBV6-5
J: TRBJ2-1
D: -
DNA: TGTGCCAGCAGTCAGACAGCTCGCTCCTACAATGAGCAGTTCTTC
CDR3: CASSQTARSYNEQFF

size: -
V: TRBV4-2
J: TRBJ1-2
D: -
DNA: TGTGCCAGCAGCCTAGGGGCCGGCTACACCTTC
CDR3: CASSLGAGYTF

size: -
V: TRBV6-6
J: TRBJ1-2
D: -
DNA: TGTGCCAGCAGTTACACCGGAGACGGCTACACCTTC
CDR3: CASSYTGDGYTF

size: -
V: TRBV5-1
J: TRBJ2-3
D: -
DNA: TGCGCCAGCAGCTTGGTGGGTCCCGGGGATACGCAGTATTTT
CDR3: CASSLVGPGDTQYF

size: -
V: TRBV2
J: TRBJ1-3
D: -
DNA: TGTGCCAGCAGCGGTCGGCGGCAGACTGGAAACACCATATATTTT
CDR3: CASSGRRQTGNTIYF

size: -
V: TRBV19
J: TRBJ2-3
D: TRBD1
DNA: TGTGCCACTAAGAATCAGGGGGCAGGGGATACGCAGTATTTT
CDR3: CATKNQGAGDTQYF

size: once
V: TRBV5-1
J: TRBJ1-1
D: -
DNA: TGCGCCAGCAGAGAATTAGGGGGAACTGAAGCTTTCTTT
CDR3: CASRELGGTEAFF

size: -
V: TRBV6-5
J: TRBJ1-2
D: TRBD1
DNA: TGTGCCAGCAGTAACCGTGACAGGGGGGACTATGGCTACACCTTC
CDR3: CASSNRDRGDYGYTF

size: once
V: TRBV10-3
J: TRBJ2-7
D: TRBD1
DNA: TGTGCCAGCCAGGCGTCATCAGGGGGCCGCTACGAGCAGTACTTC
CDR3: CASQASSGGRYEQYF

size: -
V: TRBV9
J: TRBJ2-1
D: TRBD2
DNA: TGTGCCAGCAGCGGCGGGGGGGCGTCCAATGAGCAGTTCTTC
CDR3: CASSGGGASNEQFF

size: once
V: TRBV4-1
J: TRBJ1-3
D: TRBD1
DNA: TGCGCCAGCAGCCCAACAGGGGTCATCTCTGGAAACACCATATATTTT
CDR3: CASSPTGVISGNTIYF

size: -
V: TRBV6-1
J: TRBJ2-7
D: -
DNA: TGTGCCAGCAGGGAACTATCAGGGGACAAATTTTACGAGCAGTACTTC
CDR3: CASRELSGDKFYEQYF

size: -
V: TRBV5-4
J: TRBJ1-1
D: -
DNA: TGTGCCAGCAGCTCACTAGATAGCAGCACTGAAGCTTTCTTT
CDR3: CASSSLDSSTEAFF

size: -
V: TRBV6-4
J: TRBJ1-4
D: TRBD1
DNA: TGTGCCAGCAGGGACGACAGACAGGGGCCATCATCAACTAATGAAAAACTGTTTTTT
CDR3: CASRDDRQGPSSTNEKLFF

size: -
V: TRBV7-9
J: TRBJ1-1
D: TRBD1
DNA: TGTGCCAGCAGCTCTGACAGGGCCACTGAAGCTTTCTTT
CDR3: CASSSDRATEAFF

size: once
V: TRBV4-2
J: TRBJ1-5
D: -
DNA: TGTGCCAGCAGCCTGGACTATGATCAGCCCCAGCATTTT
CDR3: CASSLDYDQPQHF

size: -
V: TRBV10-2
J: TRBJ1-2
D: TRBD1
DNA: TGCGCCAGCAGTGAGTCTAGATCGGGGACAGGAGGGAACTATGGCTACACCTTC
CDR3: CASSESRSGTGGNYGYTF

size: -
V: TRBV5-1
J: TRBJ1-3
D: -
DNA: TGCGCCAGCAGCTTGGTGGCAGGGTCTGGAAACACCATATATTTT
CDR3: CASSLVAGSGNTIYF

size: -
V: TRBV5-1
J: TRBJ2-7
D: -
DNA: TGCGCCAGCAGCTTGACAGGGACCTCCTACGAGCAGTACTTC
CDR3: CASSLTGTSYEQYF

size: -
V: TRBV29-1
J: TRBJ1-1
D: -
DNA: TGCAGCGTTCACCTCAGGGGTCTGCCTATGAACACTGAAGCTTTCTTT
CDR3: CSVHLRGLPMNTEAFF

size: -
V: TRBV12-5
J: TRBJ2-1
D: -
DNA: TGTGCTAGTGGTTTGTTGGGAGGAAGCTCCTACAATGAGCAGTTCTTC
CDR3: CASGLLGGSSYNEQFF

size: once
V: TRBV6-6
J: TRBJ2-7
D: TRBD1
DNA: TGTGCCAGCAGTCCCGACAGGGGCTCCTACGAGCAGTACTTC
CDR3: CASSPDRGSYEQYF

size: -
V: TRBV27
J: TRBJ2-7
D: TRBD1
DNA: TGTGCCAGCAGTTTAGGACAGGGCAGATACGAGCAGTACTTC
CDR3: CASSLGQGRYEQYF

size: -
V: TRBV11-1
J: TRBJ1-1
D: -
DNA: TGTGCCAGCAGCTTCCCGGGGACAAACACTGAAGCTTTCTTT
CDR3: CASSFPGTNTEAFF

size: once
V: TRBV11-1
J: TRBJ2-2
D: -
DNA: TGTGCCAGCAGCTCCAGGGGCGGGGAGCTGTTTTTT
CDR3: CASSSRGGELFF

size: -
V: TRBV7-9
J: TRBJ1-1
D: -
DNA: TGTGCCAGCACCATCAATCCTGAAGCTTTCTTT
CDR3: CASTINPEAFF

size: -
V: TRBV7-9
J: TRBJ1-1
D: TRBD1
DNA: TGTGCCAGCAGCCCACAAGCAGGACAGGGAGTATCTGAAGCTTTCTTT
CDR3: CASSPQAGQGVSEAFF

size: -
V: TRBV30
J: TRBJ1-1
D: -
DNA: TGTGCCTGGTTCACAGGGAACACTGAAGCTTTCTTT
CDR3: CAWFTGNTEAFF

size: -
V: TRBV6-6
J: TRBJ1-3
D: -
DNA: TGTGCCAGCACCGCAGACTGGAGCTCTGGAAACACCATATATTTT
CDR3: CASTADWSSGNTIYF

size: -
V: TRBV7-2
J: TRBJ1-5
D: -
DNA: TGTGCCAGCAGCTTATCTCCTAGCAATCAGCCCCAGCATTTT
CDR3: CASSLSPSNQPQHF

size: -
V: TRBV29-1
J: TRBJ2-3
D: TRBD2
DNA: TGCAGCGTTGCCAGGACTAGCGAGGATACGCAGTATTTT
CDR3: CSVARTSEDTQYF